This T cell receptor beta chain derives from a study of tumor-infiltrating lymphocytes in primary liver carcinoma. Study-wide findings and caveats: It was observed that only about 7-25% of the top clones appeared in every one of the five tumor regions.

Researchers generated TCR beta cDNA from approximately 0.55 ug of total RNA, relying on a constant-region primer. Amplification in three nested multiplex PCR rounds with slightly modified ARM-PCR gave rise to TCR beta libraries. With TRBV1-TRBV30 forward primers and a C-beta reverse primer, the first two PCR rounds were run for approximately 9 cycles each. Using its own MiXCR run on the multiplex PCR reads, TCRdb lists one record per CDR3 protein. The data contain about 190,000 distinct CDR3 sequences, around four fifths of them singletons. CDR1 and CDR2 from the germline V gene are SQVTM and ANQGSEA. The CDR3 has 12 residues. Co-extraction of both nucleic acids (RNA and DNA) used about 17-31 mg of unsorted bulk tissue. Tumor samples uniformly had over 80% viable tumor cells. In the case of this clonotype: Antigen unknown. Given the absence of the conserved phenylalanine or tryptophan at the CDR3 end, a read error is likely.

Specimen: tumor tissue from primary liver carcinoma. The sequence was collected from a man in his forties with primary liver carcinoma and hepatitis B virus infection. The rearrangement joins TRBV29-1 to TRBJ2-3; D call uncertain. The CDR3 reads CSVESPGDTQYL. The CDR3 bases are TGCAGTGTTGAGTCTCCAGGAGATACGCAGTATTTA.